The clone carrying this T cell receptor (beta chain) occurred a few times. V dropped 3 bases and J dropped 4; count of bases not matched to a gene: 12. Germline loops: CDR1 SGHRS, CDR2 YFSETQ. This CDR3 region has 17 residues. Original analysis: From reference gene primer amplification, estimates of nucleated cell counts were derived. TCRdb keeps only in-frame clones here, not all; method: immunoSEQ multiplex PCR. That table furnishes V, J and clone size, whereas the DNA furnished D and trimming. Found here are 90,000 to 120,000 clones, 60% to 85% of them singletons; the top ten hold 4% to 5.5%. This record belongs to a study of blood T cell repertoires in COVID-19. Study information: There were acute and convalescent COVID-19 samples, and they came from the United States, Italy and Spain.

The receptor was isolated from a man aged 65-85 years with acute or convalescent COVID-19. The genes are TRBV5-1 and TRBJ1-3, with 8 bases identical to TRBD1. Specimen: peripheral blood. In DNA form, the CDR3 reads TGCGCCAGCAGCTCGGGCAATGGACAGGGCTCCGGAAACACCATATATTTT. Its translation: CASSSGNGQGSGNTIYF.